Listed below are T cell receptor beta chains from one sample, sequenced in a study of CD8 T cells in ankylosing spondylitis. TCRdb independently ran MiXCR on the 5' RACE reads; one entry per CDR3 protein. The data contain around 150,000 distinct CDR3 sequences, 15% to 20% of them singletons. Sample: blood, either unsorted or a sorted T cell fraction (not recorded which). The receptor source for this set is a male donor with ankylosing spondylitis or in good health (not recorded which). The CDR3 runs from the conserved cysteine through the conserved F or W. Fields, in order: V gene, clone size, CDR3 length, J gene, D gene, CDR3 DNA, CDR3 protein. D genes are given only for firm matches. Not all rows give a size; the values are once, few, many and, for expanded clones, a class.

v_gene: TRBV6-4
abundance: many
len: 14
j_gene: TRBJ1-1
d_gene: TRBD1
CDR3nt: TGTGCCAGCAGGCAACAGGGGGGAGACACTGAAGCTTTCTTT
CDR3aa: CASRQQGGDTEAFF

v_gene: TRBV3-1
abundance: .
len: 13
j_gene: TRBJ1-5
d_gene: .
CDR3nt: TGTGCCAGCAGCCAAGCTGAGGATCAGCCCCAGCATTTT
CDR3aa: CASSQAEDQPQHF

v_gene: TRBV20-1
abundance: many
len: 12
j_gene: TRBJ1-2
d_gene: .
CDR3nt: TGCAGTGCTAGCACCCAGAACTATGGCTACACCTTC
CDR3aa: CSASTQNYGYTF

v_gene: TRBV5-6
abundance: .
len: 16
j_gene: TRBJ1-5
d_gene: .
CDR3nt: TGTGCCAGCAGCATGAACGGACTTACCCTGGGCCAGCCCCAGCATTTT
CDR3aa: CASSMNGLTLGQPQHF

v_gene: TRBV29-1
abundance: .
len: 12
j_gene: TRBJ2-1
d_gene: .
CDR3nt: TGCAGCGTTGAATACAGGGTAGGGGAGCAGTTCTTC
CDR3aa: CSVEYRVGEQFF

v_gene: TRBV27
abundance: many
len: 14
j_gene: TRBJ2-7
d_gene: .
CDR3nt: TGTGCCAGCAGTTTACGTGGACTGACCTACGAGCAGTACTTC
CDR3aa: CASSLRGLTYEQYF

v_gene: TRBV3-1
abundance: few
len: 14
j_gene: TRBJ2-2
d_gene: .
CDR3nt: TGTGCCAGCAGCCAAATATTATACTCCGGGGAGCTGTTTTTT
CDR3aa: CASSQILYSGELFF

v_gene: TRBV24-1
abundance: many
len: 14
j_gene: TRBJ2-1
d_gene: TRBD2
CDR3nt: TGTGCCACCACCGATGGCGGGAGGGTCAATGAGCAGTTCTTC
CDR3aa: CATTDGGRVNEQFF

v_gene: TRBV9
abundance: many
len: 18
j_gene: TRBJ2-2
d_gene: TRBD2
CDR3nt: TGTGCCAGCAGCGTAGCTTGGACTAGCGGGAGGGCCACCGGGGAGCTGTTTTTT
CDR3aa: CASSVAWTSGRATGELFF

v_gene: TRBV27
abundance: .
len: 14
j_gene: TRBJ1-2
d_gene: .
CDR3nt: TGTGCCAGCAGTTTAAATGAGAATTTCTATGGCTACACCTTC
CDR3aa: CASSLNENFYGYTF

v_gene: TRBV5-8
abundance: many
len: 13
j_gene: TRBJ2-4
d_gene: TRBD1
CDR3nt: TGTGCCAGCAATATCCAGGGGGCTTACATTCAGTACTTC
CDR3aa: CASNIQGAYIQYF

v_gene: TRBV5-1
abundance: many
len: 15
j_gene: TRBJ2-1
d_gene: .
CDR3nt: TGCGCCAGCAGCTTGGTCCAGGCGACCTACAATGAGCAGTTCTTC
CDR3aa: CASSLVQATYNEQFF

v_gene: TRBV29-1
abundance: .
len: 15
j_gene: TRBJ2-2
d_gene: TRBD1
CDR3nt: TGCAACGTTGGTACCGGGACAGTGTACACCGGGGAGCTGTTTTTT
CDR3aa: CNVGTGTVYTGELFF

v_gene: TRBV6-5
abundance: .
len: 15
j_gene: TRBJ1-2
d_gene: .
CDR3nt: TGTGCCAGCAGTTACGATCTCGGCGGTAACTATGGCTACACCTTC
CDR3aa: CASSYDLGGNYGYTF

v_gene: TRBV30
abundance: few
len: 13
j_gene: TRBJ2-2
d_gene: .
CDR3nt: TGTGCCTGGAGTTTTGGGGACACCGGGGAGCTGTTTTTT
CDR3aa: CAWSFGDTGELFF

v_gene: TRBV6-2/TRBV6-3
abundance: many
len: 13
j_gene: TRBJ2-4
d_gene: .
CDR3nt: TGTGCCAGCAGCCTTACAGCCAAAAACATTCAGTACTTC
CDR3aa: CASSLTAKNIQYF

v_gene: TRBV19
abundance: .
len: 15
j_gene: TRBJ2-1
d_gene: .
CDR3nt: TGTGCCAGTAGTATAGGTGGCAGAGTCTGCAATGAGCAGTTCTTC
CDR3aa: CASSIGGRVCNEQFF

v_gene: TRBV10-3
abundance: many
len: 17
j_gene: TRBJ2-5
d_gene: TRBD2
CDR3nt: TGTGCCATCAGTGAGCGTTCTATAGGACTAGCGGGAAAGACCCAGTACTTC
CDR3aa: CAISERSIGLAGKTQYF

v_gene: TRBV12-3/TRBV12-4
abundance: few
len: 16
j_gene: TRBJ2-3
d_gene: TRBD2
CDR3nt: TGTGCCAGCAGTTCGACTAGCGCGATAAGCACAGATACGCAGTATTTT
CDR3aa: CASSSTSAISTDTQYF

v_gene: TRBV12-3/TRBV12-4
abundance: few
len: 14
j_gene: TRBJ1-6
d_gene: .
CDR3nt: TGTGCCAGCAGTTTCGGGCAGGCCGGGTCACCCCTCCACTTT
CDR3aa: CASSFGQAGSPLHF

v_gene: TRBV11-2
abundance: .
len: 16
j_gene: TRBJ2-1
d_gene: TRBD2
CDR3nt: TGTGCCAGCAGCACTATAGCGGGAGGGCCCTACAATGAGCAGTTCTTC
CDR3aa: CASSTIAGGPYNEQFF

v_gene: TRBV3-1
abundance: .
len: 14
j_gene: TRBJ2-3
d_gene: .
CDR3nt: TGTGCCAGCAGCCAAGACAGGGTGACAGATACGCAGTATTTT
CDR3aa: CASSQDRVTDTQYF

v_gene: TRBV6-5
abundance: many
len: 15
j_gene: TRBJ1-2
d_gene: .
CDR3nt: TGTGCCAGCAGTTACTCTGGTCAGGATAACTATGGCTACACCTTC
CDR3aa: CASSYSGQDNYGYTF

v_gene: TRBV24-1
abundance: .
len: 17
j_gene: TRBJ1-2
d_gene: .
CDR3nt: TGTGCCACCAGTGATCATCATCCGGCTCTTTCTAACTATGGCTACACCTTC
CDR3aa: CATSDHHPALSNYGYTF

v_gene: TRBV7-6
abundance: few
len: 16
j_gene: TRBJ2-2
d_gene: TRBD2
CDR3nt: TGTGCCAGCAGCAGAAGGACTAGCGGGAGGTCCGGGGAGCTGTTTTTT
CDR3aa: CASSRRTSGRSGELFF

v_gene: TRBV20-1
abundance: .
len: 14
j_gene: TRBJ1-5
d_gene: .
CDR3nt: TGCAGTGCTACCGGGGGCACCAGCAATCAGCCCCAGCATTTT
CDR3aa: CSATGGTSNQPQHF

v_gene: TRBV20-1
abundance: .
len: 13
j_gene: TRBJ2-5
d_gene: .
CDR3nt: TGCAGTGCCTCGACTAGGGGGTGGGAGACCCAGTACTTC
CDR3aa: CSASTRGWETQYF

v_gene: TRBV6-5
abundance: .
len: 11
j_gene: TRBJ2-3
d_gene: .
CDR3nt: TGTGCCAGCAGTTCAGGGACGACGCAGTATTTT
CDR3aa: CASSSGTTQYF

v_gene: TRBV7-3
abundance: few
len: 15
j_gene: TRBJ2-7
d_gene: TRBD2
CDR3nt: TGTGCCAGCAGCTCAAGCGGGAGGGGGTCCTACGAGCAGTACTTC
CDR3aa: CASSSSGRGSYEQYF

v_gene: TRBV2
abundance: few
len: 15
j_gene: TRBJ2-1
d_gene: TRBD2
CDR3nt: TGTGCCAGCAGTAAAGGACTAGGTGGGACCAATGAGCAGTTCTTC
CDR3aa: CASSKGLGGTNEQFF

v_gene: TRBV5-1
abundance: once
len: 16
j_gene: TRBJ1-4
d_gene: TRBD1
CDR3nt: TGCGCCAGCAGCGGGACAGGAGTCGCAAATAATGAAAAACTGTTTTTT
CDR3aa: CASSGTGVANNEKLFF

v_gene: TRBV10-3
abundance: many
len: 11
j_gene: TRBJ2-1
d_gene: .
CDR3nt: TGTGCCACCGGAGCTGACAGCCCGCAGTTCTTC
CDR3aa: CATGADSPQFF

v_gene: TRBV7-9
abundance: few
len: 15
j_gene: TRBJ1-1
d_gene: TRBD1
CDR3nt: TGTGCCAGCAGCGACACAGGGGCCCCATGGAGTGAAGCTTTCTTT
CDR3aa: CASSDTGAPWSEAFF

v_gene: TRBV20-1
abundance: few
len: 13
j_gene: TRBJ2-7
d_gene: TRBD1
CDR3nt: TGCAGTGCTAGTACAGGGGGCGTGGGGGAGCAGTACTTC
CDR3aa: CSASTGGVGEQYF

v_gene: TRBV6-1
abundance: .
len: 14
j_gene: TRBJ2-1
d_gene: TRBD2
CDR3nt: TGTGCCAGCAGTATATTAGCGGGACCGAATGAGCAGTTCTTC
CDR3aa: CASSILAGPNEQFF

v_gene: TRBV12-3/TRBV12-4
abundance: few
len: 14
j_gene: TRBJ2-7
d_gene: .
CDR3nt: TGTGCCAGCAGCACGACGGCAGGGCGGAACGAGCAGTACTTC
CDR3aa: CASSTTAGRNEQYF

v_gene: TRBV5-1
abundance: many
len: 13
j_gene: TRBJ2-5
d_gene: .
CDR3nt: TGCGCCAGCAGCTTGGGAATCCGGGAGACCCAGTACTTC
CDR3aa: CASSLGIRETQYF

v_gene: TRBV5-1
abundance: many
len: 15
j_gene: TRBJ2-3
d_gene: .
CDR3nt: TGCGCCAGCAGCTTTACAGGGCTTAGCACAGATACGCAGTATTTT
CDR3aa: CASSFTGLSTDTQYF

v_gene: TRBV28
abundance: many
len: 16
j_gene: TRBJ1-2
d_gene: .
CDR3nt: TGTGCCAGCAGTCCCCACCCCGGGGATCCTAACTATGGCTACACCTTC
CDR3aa: CASSPHPGDPNYGYTF

v_gene: TRBV12-3/TRBV12-4
abundance: few
len: 17
j_gene: TRBJ1-2
d_gene: .
CDR3nt: TGTGCCAGCAGCCACTCACGGGGGCAGGGAGAAGACTATGGCTACACCTTC
CDR3aa: CASSHSRGQGEDYGYTF

v_gene: TRBV12-3/TRBV12-4
abundance: many
len: 17
j_gene: TRBJ2-3
d_gene: .
CDR3nt: TGTGCCAGCAGTTTAGCGCCTGCTTTTCGGGCCACAGATACGCAGTATTTT
CDR3aa: CASSLAPAFRATDTQYF

v_gene: TRBV7-2
abundance: .
len: 13
j_gene: TRBJ1-5
d_gene: .
CDR3nt: TGTGCCAGCAGCTTAGGGACAACTCAGCCCCAGCATTTT
CDR3aa: CASSLGTTQPQHF

v_gene: TRBV30
abundance: few
len: 15
j_gene: TRBJ2-3
d_gene: TRBD2
CDR3nt: TGTGCCACCAAAAGGCTAGCGGAAGGCACAGATACGCAGTATTTT
CDR3aa: CATKRLAEGTDTQYF

v_gene: TRBV24-1
abundance: few
len: 15
j_gene: TRBJ2-5
d_gene: TRBD1
CDR3nt: TGTGCCACCAGTGATTTGGGGACAGGGTCTGAGACCCAGTACTTC
CDR3aa: CATSDLGTGSETQYF

v_gene: TRBV12-3/TRBV12-4
abundance: .
len: 15
j_gene: TRBJ1-1
d_gene: TRBD1
CDR3nt: TGTGCCAGCAGTTTAGCCGCAGGGGGACAAACTGAAGCTTTCTTT
CDR3aa: CASSLAAGGQTEAFF

v_gene: TRBV5-6
abundance: many
len: 16
j_gene: TRBJ2-7
d_gene: .
CDR3nt: TGTGCCAGCAGCTTACACCTTCGGGGAAGTTCGGGCGAGCAGTACTTC
CDR3aa: CASSLHLRGSSGEQYF

v_gene: TRBV12-3/TRBV12-4
abundance: many
len: 13
j_gene: TRBJ1-1
d_gene: .
CDR3nt: TGTGCCAGCAGTTTGATGGAGGATACTGAAGCTTTCTTT
CDR3aa: CASSLMEDTEAFF

v_gene: TRBV20-1
abundance: .
len: 13
j_gene: TRBJ2-5
d_gene: .
CDR3nt: TGCAGTGCTAGTGCCAGCGGTACCAAGACCCAGTACTTC
CDR3aa: CSASASGTKTQYF

v_gene: TRBV29-1
abundance: few
len: 13
j_gene: TRBJ2-7
d_gene: .
CDR3nt: TGCAGCGTTGAAGTTGCAGGGTCCTACGAGCAGTACTTC
CDR3aa: CSVEVAGSYEQYF

v_gene: TRBV10-3
abundance: many
len: 14
j_gene: TRBJ1-1
d_gene: TRBD1
CDR3nt: TGTGCCATCAGTGGTGGGACAGGGGACACTGAAGCTTTCTTT
CDR3aa: CAISGGTGDTEAFF

v_gene: TRBV6-6
abundance: .
len: 13
j_gene: TRBJ1-5
d_gene: .
CDR3nt: TGTGCCAGCACAGCACAGCACAATCAGCCCCAGCATTTT
CDR3aa: CASTAQHNQPQHF